This paragraph covers one T cell receptor beta chain sequence. Repertoires were generated with immunoSEQ multiplex PCR, while TCRdb's copy carries only in-frame clones and drops some. This sample has around 130,000 clones, with roughly 86% found just once. This sample stems from a study of cytomegalovirus exposure and HLA in healthy donors. The source material was PBMCs. The TCR comes from a man aged 30 to 39 in good health and CMV-seronegative.

Here the CDR3 DNA reads TGTGCCAGCAGCGCCCTCTCGGACTACTATGGCTACACCTTC. It encodes CASSALSDYYGYTF. V usage is TRBV9 and J usage is TRBJ1-2, with D unclear. CDR1 and CDR2 from the germline V gene are SGDLS and YYNGEE. CDR3 length equals 14 residues. Trimming cost V 3 bases and J 3 bases, with 12 bases left between them. The full variable domain, its missing parts supplied by reference TRBV9 and TRBJ1-2, is DSGVTQTPKHLITATGQRVTLRCSPRSGDLSVYWYQQSLDQGLQFLIQYYNGEERAKGNILERFSAQQFPDLHSELNLSSLELGDSALYFCASSALSDYYGYTFGSGTRLTVV.